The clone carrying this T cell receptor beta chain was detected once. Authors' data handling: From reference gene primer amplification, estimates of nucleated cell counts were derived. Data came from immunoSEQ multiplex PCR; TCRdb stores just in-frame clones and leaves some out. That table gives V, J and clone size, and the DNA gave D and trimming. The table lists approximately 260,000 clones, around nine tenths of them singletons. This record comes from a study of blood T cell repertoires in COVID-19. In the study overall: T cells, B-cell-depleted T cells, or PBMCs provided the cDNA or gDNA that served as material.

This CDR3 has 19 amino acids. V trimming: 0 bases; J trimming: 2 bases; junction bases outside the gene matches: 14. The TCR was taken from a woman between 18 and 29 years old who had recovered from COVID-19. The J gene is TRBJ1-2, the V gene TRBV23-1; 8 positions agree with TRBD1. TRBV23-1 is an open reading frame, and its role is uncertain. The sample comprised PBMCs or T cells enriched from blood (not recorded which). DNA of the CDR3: TGCGCCAGCAGTCAATCCGGCGACAGGGGCTTTCCCCTAAACTATGGCTACACCTTC. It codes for CASSQSGDRGFPLNYGYTF.